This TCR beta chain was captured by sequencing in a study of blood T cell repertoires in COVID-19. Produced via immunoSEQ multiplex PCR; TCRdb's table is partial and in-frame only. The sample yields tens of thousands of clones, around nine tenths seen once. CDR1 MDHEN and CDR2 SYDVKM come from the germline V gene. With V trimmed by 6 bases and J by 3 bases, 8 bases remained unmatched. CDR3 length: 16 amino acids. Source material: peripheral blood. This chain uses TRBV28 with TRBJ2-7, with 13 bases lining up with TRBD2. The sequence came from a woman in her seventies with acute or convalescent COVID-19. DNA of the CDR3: TGTGCCAGCAGAGAAGGGACTAGCGGGATCTTCTACGAGCAGTACTTC. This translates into CASREGTSGIFYEQYF.